These 4 T cell receptor beta chains originate from one sample sequenced in a study of control samples from healthy donors and cancer patients. Assay used: immunoSEQ multiplex PCR; TCRdb lists only in-frame clones, some missing. The data hold about 110,000 clones, with approximately 90% observed a single time. Sequenced sample: blood. The source is a human donor in good health. The donor label of this sample is uncertain.

The J gene is TRBJ2-3, the V gene TRBV9; 8 bases are shared with TRBD1. Germline V gene data show CDR1 as SGDLS and CDR2 as YYNGEE. The CDR3 has 16 amino acids. With V trimmed by 0 bases and J by 4 bases, 7 bases remained unmatched. In nucleotides, the CDR3 is TGTGCCAGCAGCGTAGCCGGGACAGGCGGCCCAGATACGCAGTATTTT. It yields the protein CASSVAGTGGPDTQYF.

J is TRBJ1-4 and V is TRBV5-5; possibly TRBD1 for D (6 bases). Germline values: CDR1 SGHKS, CDR2 YYEKEE (reference sequence). The V end lost 0 bases, the J end lost 4 bases, and 13 bases lay between the germline ends. The CDR3 sequence is 16 residues long. The CDR3 loop is CASSLVAGGVNEKLFF. The DNA of the CDR3 is TGTGCCAGCAGCTTGGTAGCTGGGGGCGTTAATGAAAAACTGTTTTTT. Full variable domain (outside the CDR3, taken from reference TRBV5-5 and TRBJ1-4): DAGVTQSPTHLIKTRGQQVTLRCSPISGHKSVSWYQQVLGQGPQFIFQYYEKEERGRGNFPDRFSARQFPNYSSELNVNALLLGDSALYLCASSLVAGGVNEKLFFGSGTQLSVL.

The CDR3 is CASSLGGGQGAQPQHF. DNA for the CDR3: TGCGCCAGCAGCTTAGGAGGGGGTCAGGGGGCTCAGCCCCAGCATTTT. This rearrangement joins TRBV5-1 to TRBJ1-5; 8 positions match TRBD1. Germline V lookup: CDR1 SGHRS, CDR2 YFSETQ. V dropped 2 bases and J dropped 6; count of bases not matched to a gene: 10. CDR3 length equals 16 residues.

The J gene is TRBJ1-1, the V gene TRBV5-1; D perhaps matches TRBD1 (5 bases). This CDR3 is built from 14 residues. Germline CDR1 SGHRS, CDR2 YFSETQ. The V end was cut by 1 base, the J end by 0 bases, with 7 bases between. CDR3 sequence reads: CASSLTGMNTEAFF. The CDR3, as DNA: TGCGCCAGCAGCTTGACAGGCATGAACACTGAAGCTTTCTTT.